Listed below are T cell receptor beta chains from one sample, sequenced in a study of memory CD4+ T cells and cytomegalovirus serostatus. Using immunoSEQ multiplex PCR, the repertoire was profiled, and TCRdb retains in-frame clones only, with some absent. The sample includes 50,000 to 75,000 clones, 82% of them seen just once. The sequenced sample was memory CD4+ T cells from blood. These receptors were collected from an adult in good health and CMV-seronegative. The conserved cysteine and the conserved F or W are not part of the CDR3 here. The order of the fields is J gene, V gene, clone size, CDR3 length, D gene, CDR3 protein. The D gene is left open where the match is weak. Clone size is shown for a subset of rows, as once, few, many or a class of expanded clone.

>TRBJ2-5|TRBV2|NA|13|TRBD1
ASSRGQGIVKTQY
>TRBJ2-4|TRBV30|NA|12|NA
AWSSGLAKNIQY
>TRBJ1-5|TRBV10-3|few|12|NA
AISDVGARQPQH
>TRBJ2-7|TRBV5-4|NA|12|NA
ASKPDGSSYEQY
>TRBJ1-1|TRBV19|few|12|TRBD1
ASRDPGGNTEAF
>TRBJ2-7|TRBV27|NA|14|TRBD1
ASSLSGQVLSYEQY
>TRBJ1-6|TRBV25-1|NA|12|NA
ASSGQTEGSPLH
>TRBJ1-2|TRBV6-6|few|9|TRBD1
ASGRGEGYT
>TRBJ1-2|TRBV7-9|few|10|NA
ASSLHPYGYT
>TRBJ2-5|TRBV19|NA|13|TRBD1
ASSTLGRGHETQY
>TRBJ1-1|TRBV6-1|few|10|TRBD1
ASSDLTGEAF
>TRBJ2-7|TRBV2|few|9|NA
ASSERVLQY
>TRBJ1-2|TRBV7-7|NA|11|TRBD1
AVRGQGAYGYT
>TRBJ1-2|TRBV5-1|NA|13|NA
ASSRSGTANYGYT
>TRBJ2-5|TRBV7-8|NA|12|TRBD2
ASSSRLAEETQY
>TRBJ2-4|TRBV11-1|once|10|NA
ASSLGENIQY
>TRBJ2-3|TRBV27|NA|12|NA
ASSSGFRGTTQY
>TRBJ1-5|TRBV6-1|medium-sized|9|NA
ASSDLQPQH
>TRBJ2-5|TRBV30|NA|11|NA
AWNGGFQETQY
>TRBJ2-2|TRBV9|NA|13|NA
ASSPRWGSTGELF
>TRBJ1-3|TRBV6-5|NA|12|NA
ASTLTSSGNTIY
>TRBJ2-1|TRBV6-1|NA|12|NA
ASNGGLTYNEQF
>TRBJ1-5|TRBV7-2|once|13|TRBD1
ASSLTQGAEQPQH
>TRBJ1-2|TRBV4-2|NA|11|NA
ASSQAGNYGYT
>TRBJ2-2|TRBV7-3|NA|13|NA
ASSLLHPGSGELF
>TRBJ1-5|TRBV30|NA|11|NA
AWSPDPNQPQH
>TRBJ2-7|TRBV27|NA|14|TRBD1
ASSPLGTGRAYEQY
>TRBJ1-3|TRBV2|NA|12|NA
ASSGNRAGNTIY
>TRBJ1-1|TRBV6-1|NA|12|TRBD1
ASSEAYRGYVAF
>TRBJ2-1|TRBV4-2|NA|12|TRBD1
ASSQAGQVPEQF
>TRBJ1-1|TRBV7-2|NA|13|TRBD1
ASSLSDRKITEAF
>TRBJ1-1|TRBV5-4|few|13|TRBD1
ASSFSRDRVTEAF
>TRBJ2-1|TRBV2|NA|16|TRBD2
ASSAVIRLAGNYNEQF
>TRBJ2-2|TRBV18|NA|14|TRBD1
ASSPGDRTNTGELF
>TRBJ1-4|TRBV6-6|once|13|NA
ASSTSRVTNEKLF
>TRBJ2-5|TRBV27|NA|17|TRBD2
ASSKGLGGTSRAQETQY
>TRBJ2-7|TRBV5-5|NA|11|NA
ASRPSIAYEQY
>TRBJ1-1|TRBV6-5|few|10|NA
ASKGFSTEAF
>TRBJ1-1|TRBV9|NA|11|NA
ASSVEGGRKAF
>TRBJ2-7|TRBV7-9|NA|9|NA
ASSQGGEQY
>TRBJ1-1|TRBV5-1|NA|11|TRBD1
ASSSGTVPEAF
>TRBJ2-1|TRBV9|NA|14|NA
ASSEGYRLQLNEQF
>TRBJ2-5|TRBV25-1|NA|13|TRBD1
ASSAGQAVGETQY
>TRBJ2-7|TRBV6-1|NA|11|TRBD1
ASRGQGIHEQY
>TRBJ2-4|TRBV18|NA|12|NA
ASSPREGTNIQY
>TRBJ2-1|TRBV28|NA|15|NA
ASSKSYRQSFYNEQF